This section outlines one T cell receptor (beta chain) sequence together with its context. Antigen unknown. This sample was taken from a study of cytomegalovirus exposure and HLA in healthy donors. Researchers ran the PCR with 60 Vbeta and 13 Jbeta primers. This table comes from immunoSEQ multiplex PCR, and its TCRdb copy is limited to in-frame clones, with some not included. The sample holds about 110,000 clones; around 75% are singletons and the top ten take approximately 0.9%. General study results and limits: Most TCR sequences showed up rarely, but some public TCRs showed up in many donors.

V lost 0 bases and J 7 bases, leaving 7 bases between the germline ends. Germline values: CDR1 SGHTS, CDR2 YDEGEE. The CDR3 is 12 amino acids. V and J are TRBV5-8 and TRBJ2-5; possibly TRBD2 for D (5 bases). Sequenced sample: PBMCs. The sequence was obtained from a woman in her thirties in good health and CMV-seronegative. The CDR3 DNA follows: TGTGCCAGCAGCTTGGATGCGGGGACCCAGTACTTC. Its translation: CASSLDAGTQYF.